The 16 T cell receptor beta chains presented below share a single source sample, sequenced in a study of control samples from healthy donors and cancer patients. Only in-frame clones appear in the TCRdb table, and some are missing; sequencing was by immunoSEQ multiplex PCR. The sample has about 75,000 clones; approximately 88% are singletons. The sample taken for sequencing was blood. Receptors were obtained from a man between 50 and 59 years old in good health.

The rearrangement links TRBV11-2 to TRBJ1-1, with D unclear. Germline-derived CDR1 and CDR2 are SGHAT and FQNNGV. V gave up 1 base and J gave up 6 bases, with 9 bases separating them. There are 13 residues in the CDR3. DNA of the CDR3: TGTGCCAGCAGCTTAGTGACATTGGCTGAAGCTTTCTTT. Its protein is CASSLVTLAEAFF.

The sample holds one count of this clone. The rearrangement joins TRBV3-1 (or the pseudogene TRBV3-2) to TRBJ2-7; unclear D gene. The V end was cut by 8 bases, the J end by 7 bases, with 21 bases between. The CDR3 sequence is 14 residues long. In germline, CDR1 is LGHDT, CDR2 YNNKEL (reference sequence). The CDR3, as DNA: TGTGCCAGCTCTTTCTCTCGGACGGTGGGGGAGCAGTACTTC. Its translation is CASSFSRTVGEQYF.

About this clone: Different DNA sequences within this sample yield the same CDR3. The chain joins TRBV11-3 to TRBJ1-2; no reliable D call. CDR3 length: 13 residues. Trimming left V 0 bases short and J 6 bases short, with 8 bases between. Germline-derived CDR1 and CDR2 are SGHNT and YENEEA. The CDR3 spells CASSLDPLHGYTF. The CDR3 nucleotides are TGTGCCAGCAGCTTAGATCCACTGCATGGCTACACCTTC.

This rearrangement joins TRBV9 to TRBJ1-1, with 9 bases matching TRBD1. V shed 3 bases, J shed 2 bases, and the junction held 8 bases outside the gene matches. Germline V lookup: CDR1 SGDLS, CDR2 YYNGEE. CDR3 length: 16 amino acids. The CDR3 sequence is CASSAGLGQGNTEAFF. The CDR3 DNA reads TGTGCCAGCAGCGCGGGCTTGGGACAGGGAAACACTGAAGCTTTCTTT.

This chain's CDR3 is CASSQDPTSGDTQYF. In DNA form, the CDR3 reads TGTGCCAGCAGCCAAGACCCTACTAGCGGTGATACGCAGTATTTT. The chain uses TRBV3-1 (or the pseudogene TRBV3-2) and TRBJ2-3; 8 bases agree with TRBD2. Unmatched junction bases numbered 5, after V lost 0 bases and J lost 6 bases. Germline V CDR1 and CDR2: LGHDT, YNNKEL (reference sequence). The CDR3 contains 15 residues.

This chain connects TRBV4-1 to TRBJ2-1, with D unclear. CDR3 length equals 14 residues. Germline CDR1 is MGHRA and CDR2 is YSYEKL. The germline V and J ends were trimmed by 2 bases and 5 bases, with 10 bases remaining between them. CDR3 protein: CASSQRLQDNEQFF. CDR3 bases: TGCGCCAGCAGCCAACGGCTCCAGGACAATGAGCAGTTCTTC.

CDR3 protein: CAFHRDTNYGYTF. CDR3 DNA sequence: TGTGCCTTCCACAGGGACACTAACTATGGCTACACCTTC. The chain links TRBV30 to TRBJ1-2; a possible D gene is TRBD1 (6 bases). The CDR3 has 13 amino acids. The germline V gene encodes CDR1 GTSNPN and CDR2 SVGIG (reference sequence). V was trimmed by 7 bases and J by 0 bases, leaving 12 bases between them. Full variable domain (missing parts from reference TRBV30 and TRBJ1-2): SQTIHQWPATLVQPVGSPLSLECTVEGTSNPNLYWYRQAAGRGLQLLFYSVGIGQISSEVPQNLSASRPQDRQFILSSKKLLLSDSGFYLCAFHRDTNYGYTFGSGTRLTVV.

The chain uses TRBV7-8 and TRBJ2-1, with D perhaps assigned TRBD1 or TRBD2 (6 bases each). The germline CDR1 and CDR2 sequences are SGHVS and FQNEAQ. CDR3 length: 13 residues. The CDR3 bases are TGTGCGGGGGGCAGGAACTCCTACAATGAGCAGTTCTTC. Protein sequence: CAGGRNSYNEQFF.

The rearrangement joins TRBV6-6 to TRBJ2-6; 7 bases fit TRBD1. The CDR3 has 15 residues. Germline CDR1 is MNHNY and CDR2 is SVGAGI (reference sequence). The V and J ends lost 6 bases and 4 bases, in that order; junction bases with no gene match: 6. CDR3 nucleotide sequence: TGTGCCAGCAGCCCGAGGGGGCAAGGGGCCAACGTCCTGACTTTC. Protein sequence: CASSPRGQGANVLTF.

V and J are TRBV9 and TRBJ2-3, with TRBD1 matching 10 bases. The CDR3 is made up of 16 amino acids. The ends lost 4 bases at V and 1 base at J; junction bases unmatched: 6. Germline CDR1 reads SGDLS; CDR2 reads YYNGEE. The CDR3 sequence is CASSTWTGGGTDTQYF. In DNA form, the CDR3 reads TGTGCCAGCAGCACTTGGACAGGGGGAGGCACAGATACGCAGTATTTT.

The V and J genes are TRBV18 and TRBJ2-7; 7 positions match TRBD1. V lost 2 bases and J lost 2; bases outside the gene matches: 3. This CDR3 has 14 amino acids. In germline, CDR1 is KGHSH, CDR2 LQKENI. DNA of the CDR3: TGTGCCAGCTCACCAGAACAGGGGCCCTACGAGCAGTACTTC. It is translated as CASSPEQGPYEQYF. The full variable domain, with the rest looked up from reference TRBV18 and TRBJ2-7, is NAGVMQNPRHLVRRRGQEARLRCSPMKGHSHVYWYRQLPEEGLKFMVYLQKENIIDESGMPKERFSAEFPKEGPSILRIQQVVRGDSAAYFCASSPEQGPYEQYFGPGTRLTVT.

J is TRBJ2-7 and V is TRBV28, with TRBD1 as a possible D gene (5 bases). Germline V CDR1 and CDR2: MDHEN, SYDVKM. V was clipped by 7 bases and J by 5 bases, with 18 bases between them. The CDR3 loop spans 14 amino acids. Written as DNA, the CDR3 is TGTGCCAGCAAGGGGTCCAGTCCCACCCACGAGCAGTACTTC. The encoded protein is CASKGSSPTHEQYF.

The V gene is TRBV28, the J gene TRBJ2-5; 9 bases are a match to TRBD2. Germline CDR1 and CDR2: MDHEN and SYDVKM. J gave up 6 bases and V 6 bases, and 11 bases lay outside the gene matches. This CDR3 is built from 15 residues. As DNA, the CDR3 is TGTGCCAGCAGCCTAGGGGCGGGAGGGTTAAAGACCCAGTACTTC. Protein: CASSLGAGGLKTQYF.

The rearrangement joins TRBV30 to TRBJ1-1, with D possibly matching TRBD1 (6 bases). This CDR3 is 12 amino acids long. Trimming removed 7 bases from V and 1 base from J, with 10 bases in between. In germline, CDR1 is GTSNPN, CDR2 SVGIG (reference sequence). The CDR3 loop reads CASTRGNTEAFF. In DNA, the CDR3 is TGTGCCTCGACCAGGGGGAACACTGAAGCTTTCTTT. The complete variable domain, with remaining parts taken from reference TRBV30 and TRBJ1-1, reads SQTIHQWPATLVQPVGSPLSLECTVEGTSNPNLYWYRQAAGRGLQLLFYSVGIGQISSEVPQNLSASRPQDRQFILSSKKLLLSDSGFYLCASTRGNTEAFFGQGTRLTVV.

V is TRBV7-9 and J is TRBJ2-1; 11 bases map to TRBD2. Unmatched junction bases numbered 7, after V lost 1 base and J lost 8 bases. This CDR3 has 16 amino acids. The germline V gene has CDR1 SEHNR and CDR2 FQNEAQ (reference sequence). The CDR3 is CASSLEILAGGDEQFF. In nucleotides, the CDR3 is TGTGCCAGCAGCTTAGAAATCTTAGCGGGAGGGGATGAGCAGTTCTTC. The variable domain in full, with the rest retrieved from reference TRBV7-9 and TRBJ2-1, is DTGVSQNPRHKITKRGQNVTFRCDPISEHNRLYWYRQTLGQGPEFLTYFQNEAQLEKSRLLSDRFSAERPKGSFSTLEIQRTEQGDSAMYLCASSLEILAGGDEQFFGPGTRLTVL.

The chain employs TRBV2 and TRBJ2-5; 7 bases align to TRBD1. Germline lookup yields CDR1 SNHLY and CDR2 FYNNEI. The CDR3 length is 14 residues. V gave up 4 bases and J gave up 7 bases; unmatched junction bases: 9. The CDR3 DNA follows: TGTGCCAGCAGTGTACAGGGGCTTGACGGGACCCAGTACTTC. This gives the protein CASSVQGLDGTQYF.